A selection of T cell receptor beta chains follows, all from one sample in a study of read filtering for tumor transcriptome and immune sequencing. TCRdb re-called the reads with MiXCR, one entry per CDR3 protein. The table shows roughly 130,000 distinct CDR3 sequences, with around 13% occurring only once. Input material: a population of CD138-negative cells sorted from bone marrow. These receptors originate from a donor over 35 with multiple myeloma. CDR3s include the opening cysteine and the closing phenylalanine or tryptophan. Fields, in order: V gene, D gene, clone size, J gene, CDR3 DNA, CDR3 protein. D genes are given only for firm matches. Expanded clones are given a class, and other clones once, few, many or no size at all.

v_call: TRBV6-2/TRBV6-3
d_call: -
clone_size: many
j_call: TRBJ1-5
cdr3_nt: TGTGCCAGCAGTTTCAGCTATAGCAATCAGCCCCAGCATTTT
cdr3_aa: CASSFSYSNQPQHF

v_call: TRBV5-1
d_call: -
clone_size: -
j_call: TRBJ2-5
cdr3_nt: TGCGCCAGCGGCTTTAGCCAGGGCCACCAAGAGACCCAGTACTTC
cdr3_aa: CASGFSQGHQETQYF

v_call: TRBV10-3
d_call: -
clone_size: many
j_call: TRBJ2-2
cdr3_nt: TGTGCCATCAGTGAGTCAGCGGGCGCGGGGAACACCGGGGAGCTGTTTTTT
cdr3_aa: CAISESAGAGNTGELFF

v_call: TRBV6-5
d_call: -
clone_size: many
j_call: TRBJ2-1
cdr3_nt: TGTGCCAGCAGTTCCCGCCCGGGGGACAATGAGCAGTTCTTC
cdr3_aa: CASSSRPGDNEQFF

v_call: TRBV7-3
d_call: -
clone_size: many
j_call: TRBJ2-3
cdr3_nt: TGTGCCAGCAGCCCCGTTTATACGAGGGCAGATACGCAGTATTTT
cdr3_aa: CASSPVYTRADTQYF

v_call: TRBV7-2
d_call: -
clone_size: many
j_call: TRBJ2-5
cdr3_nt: TGTGCCAGCAGCTTAGGAGGGGAGGGGGGAGAGACCCAGTACTTC
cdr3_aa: CASSLGGEGGETQYF

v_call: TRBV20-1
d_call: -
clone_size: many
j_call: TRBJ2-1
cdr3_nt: TGCAGTGCTAGAGTCACAGGTTACAATGAGCAGTTCTTC
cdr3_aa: CSARVTGYNEQFF

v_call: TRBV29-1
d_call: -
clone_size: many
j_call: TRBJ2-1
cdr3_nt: TGCAGCGTGGCGGTTTACGATGAGCAGTTCTTC
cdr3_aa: CSVAVYDEQFF

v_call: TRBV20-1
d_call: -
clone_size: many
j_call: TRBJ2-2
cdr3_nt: TGCAGTGCGGTCAGACAGGCGAACACCGGGGAGCTGTTTTTT
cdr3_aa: CSAVRQANTGELFF

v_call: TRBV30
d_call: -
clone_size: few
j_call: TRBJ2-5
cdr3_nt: TGTGCCTGGAGCTTACAAGAGACCCAGTACTTC
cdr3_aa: CAWSLQETQYF

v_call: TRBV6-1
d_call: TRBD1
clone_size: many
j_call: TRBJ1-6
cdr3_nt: TGTGCCAGCAGACCAAGCCCAGGGACAGGTGGGACACCCCTCCACTTT
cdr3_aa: CASRPSPGTGGTPLHF

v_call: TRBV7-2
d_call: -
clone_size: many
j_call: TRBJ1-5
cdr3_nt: TGTGCCAGCAGCTCCCGAGGAGGGAACGACCAGCCCCAGCATTTT
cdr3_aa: CASSSRGGNDQPQHF

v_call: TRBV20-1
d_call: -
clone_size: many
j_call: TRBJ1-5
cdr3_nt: TGCAGTGCTAGCCCGGTTGGTTATCAGCCCCAGCATTTT
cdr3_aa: CSASPVGYQPQHF

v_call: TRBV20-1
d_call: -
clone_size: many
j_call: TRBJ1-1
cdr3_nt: TGCAGTGCCCCCCCGTCAGGAGAACTTTACACTGAAGCTTTCTTT
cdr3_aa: CSAPPSGELYTEAFF

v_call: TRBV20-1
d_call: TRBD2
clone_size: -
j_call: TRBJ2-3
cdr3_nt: TGCAGTGCTAGAGCTAACGGGAGGGCCGTAGATGCGCAGTATTTT
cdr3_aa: CSARANGRAVDAQYF

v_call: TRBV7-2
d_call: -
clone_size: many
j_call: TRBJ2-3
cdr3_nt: TGTGCCAGCAACTCCGGGACAAGGGAAACAGATACGCAGTATTTT
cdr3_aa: CASNSGTRETDTQYF

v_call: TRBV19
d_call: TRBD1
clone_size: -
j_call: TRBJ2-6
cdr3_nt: TGTGCCAGTAGTATCTCGGGACAGGGGGCTTTTGGGGCCAACGTCCTGACTTTC
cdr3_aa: CASSISGQGAFGANVLTF

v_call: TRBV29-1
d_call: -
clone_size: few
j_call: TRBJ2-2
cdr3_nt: TGCAGCGTTGAAGAACCCGGGGAGCTGTTTTTT
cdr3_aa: CSVEEPGELFF

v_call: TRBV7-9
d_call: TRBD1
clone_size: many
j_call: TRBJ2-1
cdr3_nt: TGTGCCAGCAGCTCAGGGGGCCACAATGAGCAGTTCTTC
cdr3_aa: CASSSGGHNEQFF